Following are 8 T cell receptor beta chains from one sample sequenced in a study of shared clonotypes between healthy human individuals. TCRdb's table, derived via immunoSEQ multiplex PCR, lists solely in-frame clones and lacks some. The data hold around 700,000 clones, with roughly 73% observed a single time. Source material: memory CD4+ T cells sorted from blood. Subset described: CD45RA-negative fraction. These receptors came from a woman aged 25 to 39 in good health.

This chain links TRBV28 with TRBJ2-5; a possible D gene is TRBD1 (6 bases). CDR1 is MDHEN and CDR2 is SYDVKM in the germline V gene. Trimming stripped 6 bases from V and 2 bases from J, with 19 bases between. This CDR3 spans 16 amino acids. The CDR3 DNA is TGTGCCAGCAGGCAGGGGCCGGGACCACAACAAGAGACCCAGTACTTC. It codes for CASRQGPGPQQETQYF.

The CDR3 is CSVVGGTASTDTQYF. The CDR3 DNA reads as TGCAGCGTTGTGGGGGGAACTGCTAGCACAGATACGCAGTATTTT. This chain links TRBV29-1 with TRBJ2-3, with a tentative D call TRBD2 (6 bases). From germline, CDR1 is SQVTM and CDR2 ANQGSEA. CDR3 length equals 15 residues. The germline V and J ends were trimmed by 4 bases and 0 bases, with 14 bases remaining between them.

The sample holds a few counts of this clone. The chain couples TRBV23-1 to TRBJ2-5; TRBD1 aligns across 8 bases. TRBV23-1 is annotated as an ORF whose role is uncertain. The CDR3 consists of 15 residues. J was trimmed by 5 bases and V by 6 bases; bases with no gene match: 11. CDR3: CASSLGTGGGETQYF. DNA of the CDR3: TGCGCCAGCAGCCTCGGGACAGGAGGGGGGGAGACCCAGTACTTC.

The chain joins TRBV6-4 to TRBJ1-2, with a tentative D call TRBD1 (5 bases). Looked up from germline, CDR1 is MRHNA and CDR2 is SNTAGT. Trimming shortened V by 0 bases and J by 4 bases, and 24 bases separated the two germline ends. This CDR3 region has 19 residues. The CDR3 nucleotides read TGTGCCAGCAGTGACTCGAGGGGAAGTCTTGGGGCAGGGAGCTATGGCTACACCTTC. Its translation: CASSDSRGSLGAGSYGYTF.

The rearrangement joins TRBV28 to TRBJ2-4; D is ambiguous. From germline, CDR1 is MDHEN and CDR2 SYDVKM. The CDR3 contains 13 residues. V was cut by 8 bases and J by 2 bases, with 10 bases left in between. The CDR3 nucleotides read TGTGCCAGCCTTAGCAGACCCAAAAACATTCAGTACTTC. Translated, it gives CASLSRPKNIQYF. Full variable domain (missing parts from reference TRBV28 and TRBJ2-4): DVKVTQSSRYLVKRTGEKVFLECVQDMDHENMFWYRQDPGLGLRLIYFSYDVKMKEKGDIPEGYSVSREKKERFSLILESASTNQTSMYLCASLSRPKNIQYFGAGTRLSVL.

V is TRBV6-5 and J is TRBJ2-3; 8 bases align to TRBD2. Trimming at V came to 6 bases and at J to 1 base, leaving 3 bases not matched to a gene. This CDR3 has 14 amino acids. Germline V CDR1 and CDR2: MNHEY, SVGAGI. The CDR3 coding sequence is TGTGCCAGCAGAGCGGGAGAGGGCACAGATACGCAGTATTTT. The encoded protein is CASRAGEGTDTQYF.

In the case of this clone: Given a much more abundant clone one base away, this may be a read error. V and J are TRBV7-2 and TRBJ1-5; TRBD1 agrees at 8 bases. V lost 2 bases and J lost 0; bases outside the gene matches: 0. The germline CDR1 and CDR2 sequences are SGHTA and FQGNSA. CDR3 size: 15 residues. In DNA form, the CDR3 reads TGTGCCAGCAGCTTAACAGGGGGTAGCAATCAGCCCCAGCATTTT. Its translation is CASSLTGGSNQPQHF.

The rearrangement uses TRBV28 and TRBJ1-1; 8 bases line up with TRBD1. J gave up 4 bases and V 6 bases, and 7 bases lay outside the gene matches. The CDR3 is 14 residues long. Per the germline V gene, CDR1 is MDHEN and CDR2 is SYDVKM. CDR3 DNA sequence: TGTGCCAGCAGAGACAGGGGATGGGTCACTGAAGCTTTCTTT. Translated, it gives CASRDRGWVTEAFF.